A selection of T cell receptor beta chains follows, all from one sample in a study of shared clonotypes between healthy human individuals. TCRdb keeps only in-frame clones here, not all; method: immunoSEQ multiplex PCR. The sample has roughly 1,500,000 clones; 95% to 99% are singletons. Sequencing was carried out using naive CD4+ T cells sorted from blood. The receptors stem from a man aged 25-45 years in good health. CDR3s include the opening cysteine and the closing phenylalanine or tryptophan. The D gene is left open where the match is weak. Size values are once, few and many counts, or a class for expanded clones, and some rows have none.

d_gene	abundance	v_gene	j_gene	CDR3aa	CDR3nt
-	-	TRBV19	TRBJ1-4	CASREEGLGGKLFF	TGTGCCAGCCGGGAGGAGGGCCTTGGGGGAAAACTGTTTTTT
TRBD2	-	TRBV5-1	TRBJ2-7	CASSRAGSAYEQYF	TGCGCCAGCAGCCGAGCGGGGAGTGCCTACGAGCAGTACTTC
TRBD2	-	TRBV19	TRBJ2-7	CASSPRLAGDAYEQYF	TGTGCCAGTAGTCCTCGACTAGCGGGTGACGCCTACGAGCAGTACTTC
TRBD2	-	TRBV29-1	TRBJ2-1	CSVEESGTSYNEQFF	TGCAGCGTGGAAGAAAGCGGGACGTCCTACAATGAGCAGTTCTTC
TRBD1	-	TRBV6-1	TRBJ2-7	CASSVSRDRSSLQYF	TGTGCCAGCAGTGTGTCCCGGGACAGATCAAGTTTGCAGTACTTC
-	-	TRBV5-1	TRBJ2-3	CASRTSGSPTDTQYF	TGCGCCAGCAGAACGTCCGGAAGTCCCACAGATACGCAGTATTTT
TRBD1	-	TRBV11-3	TRBJ2-7	CASSSGTGGNEQYF	TGTGCCAGCAGCTCCGGGACAGGGGGAAACGAGCAGTACTTC
-	once	TRBV6-5	TRBJ1-4	CASSYSGSEKLFF	TGTGCCAGCAGTTACTCGGGCTCAGAGAAACTGTTTTTT
TRBD1	-	TRBV4-1	TRBJ1-4	CASSQRQGWLNEKLFF	TGCGCCAGCAGCCAAAGACAGGGGTGGCTTAATGAAAAACTGTTTTTT
TRBD1	-	TRBV11-2	TRBJ1-2	CASTRDRVGGYTF	TGTGCCAGCACCAGGGACAGGGTGGGTGGCTACACCTTC
-	-	TRBV6-1	TRBJ2-3	CASSEAMGDTQYF	TGTGCCAGCAGTGAAGCCATGGGTGATACGCAGTATTTT
-	-	TRBV2	TRBJ1-2	CASSLKMGLGYGYTF	TGTGCCAGCAGTTTGAAGATGGGGCTCGGCTATGGCTACACCTTC
-	-	TRBV28	TRBJ1-1	CASSPAGINTEAFF	TGTGCCAGCAGTCCCGCCGGGATCAACACTGAAGCTTTCTTT
-	once	TRBV7-9	TRBJ2-3	CASSYPVRADTQYF	TGTGCCAGCAGCTACCCTGTTAGGGCAGATACGCAGTATTTT
-	-	TRBV11-3	TRBJ2-1	CASSLGDTNEQFF	TGTGCCAGCAGCTTAGGTGACACCAATGAGCAGTTCTTC
-	-	TRBV9	TRBJ1-3	CASGVGRTDNTIYF	TGTGCCAGCGGAGTGGGGCGCACAGACAACACCATATATTTT
TRBD2	-	TRBV5-8	TRBJ2-1	CASSQTSGRYNEQFF	TGTGCCAGCAGCCAAACTAGCGGGAGATACAATGAGCAGTTCTTC